Listed below are T cell receptor beta chains from one sample, sequenced in a study of Graves' ophthalmopathy and Graves' hyperthyroidism. MiXCR, applied by TCRdb to the multiplex PCR reads, yields one record per CDR3 protein. The sample consists of some 48,000 distinct CDR3 sequences, around 48% of them appearing once. Sequencing was done on a sample of peripheral blood. The receptors derive from an adult man with Graves' ophthalmopathy. The CDR3 runs from the conserved cysteine through the conserved F or W.

>TRBV20-1|14|TRBJ2-7
CSALKGLGLDEQYF
>TRBV5-1|16|TRBJ1-2
CASSWGQGATGYGYTF
>TRBV20-1|14|TRBJ2-3
CSPGLAGSTDTQYF
>TRBV7-3|17|TRBJ2-3
CASSQGLAGAGTDTQYF
>TRBV19|14|TRBJ1-2
CASLPDSQFYGYTF
>TRBV7-9|14|TRBJ2-3
CASSPGQGGDTQYF
>TRBV12-3/TRBV12-4|15|TRBJ2-7
CASSLSLGAPYEQYF
>TRBV6-1|12|TRBJ1-2
CASSERLGDSTF
>TRBV28|14|TRBJ2-7
CASSKGGGAFEQYF
>TRBV27|13|TRBJ1-1
CASSLGGATEAFF
>TRBV4-1|13|TRBJ1-2
CASSPSPKDGYTF
>TRBV15|16|TRBJ2-3
CATSSGGLVGPDTQYF
>TRBV12-3/TRBV12-4|18|TRBJ1-5
CASRLDRGGKDSNQPQHF
>TRBV29-1|12|TRBJ2-3
CSVEREPDTQYF
>TRBV10-2|15|TRBJ2-3
CASSEARQGTDTQYF
>TRBV19|14|TRBJ2-7
CASSVSSGFYEKYF
>TRBV4-1|14|TRBJ1-2
CASSLRQGSGGYTF
>TRBV5-4|15|TRBJ1-3
CASSLTGTSTNTIYF
>TRBV11-1|18|TRBJ2-5
CASRLNLTSGGYKETQYF
>TRBV19|14|TRBJ1-1
CASQNTGGLTEAFF